The 21 T cell receptor beta chains below all came from one sample that was sequenced in a study of cytomegalovirus exposure and HLA in healthy donors. The PCR had 60 Vbeta and 13 Jbeta primers. Sequencing was performed with immunoSEQ multiplex PCR; in TCRdb, only in-frame clones are kept and a portion is missing. The data show tens of thousands of clones, roughly 69% seen once. Sample: PBMCs. The receptors here all came from a middle-aged man in good health and CMV-seronegative.

This clone was seen a few times. The chain recombines TRBV2 with TRBJ2-1; a weak D match, TRBD1 (6 bases). This CDR3 is 14 amino acids long. Looked up from germline, CDR1 is SNHLY and CDR2 is FYNNEI. Trimming stripped 5 bases from V and 10 bases from J, with 18 bases between. This CDR3 is CASSIRGGAGEQFF. The CDR3 DNA sequence: TGTGCCAGCAGTATCCGAGGGGGAGCAGGGGAGCAGTTCTTC.

The chain has TRBV6-6 and TRBJ2-2, with 7 positions matching TRBD2. There are 15 residues in the CDR3. From germline, CDR1 is MNHNY and CDR2 SVGAGI (reference sequence). Germline trimming cut 4 bases from V and 6 bases from J; bases unmatched to any gene: 8. CDR3 loop: CASSFSSGPAGELFF. Written as DNA, the CDR3 is TGTGCCAGCAGTTTCTCTAGCGGCCCGGCCGGGGAGCTGTTTTTT.

V gene TRBV11-2 combines with J gene TRBJ1-1; TRBD1 might be the D (5 bases). CDR1 and CDR2 from the germline V gene are SGHAT and FQNNGV. V was pared by 5 bases and J by 1 base, with 11 bases between. This CDR3 comprises 14 residues. The CDR3 spells CASSPIRGNTEAFF. The DNA for the CDR3 is TGTGCCAGCAGCCCAATTAGGGGGAACACTGAAGCTTTCTTT. Supplemented by reference TRBV11-2 and TRBJ1-1, the full variable domain reads EAGVAQSPRYKIIEKRQSVAFWCNPISGHATLYWYQQILGQGPKLLIQFQNNGVVDDSQLPKDRFSAERLKGVDSTLKIQPAKLEDSAVYLCASSPIRGNTEAFFGQGTRLTVV.

The chain carries TRBV5-1 and TRBJ2-5, with 7 positions matching TRBD1. CDR1 and CDR2 from the germline V gene are SGHRS and YFSETQ. The CDR3 spans 16 residues. Trimming removed 2 bases from V and 0 bases from J; junction bases left unmatched: 7. The CDR3 sequence: CASSFDRAGYQETQYF. In nucleotides, the CDR3 is TGCGCCAGCAGCTTCGACAGGGCAGGGTACCAAGAGACCCAGTACTTC.

The J gene is TRBJ2-3, the V gene TRBV5-1; 14 bases agree with TRBD2. V gave up 2 bases and J gave up 0 bases; unmatched junction bases: 8. CDR3 length: 19 residues. The V gene's germline CDR1 is SGHRS and CDR2 YFSETQ. Written as DNA, the CDR3 is TGCGCCAGCAGCTTATCGGGACTAGCGGGGGTTGCTAGCACAGATACGCAGTATTTT. Translating gives CASSLSGLAGVASTDTQYF.

The rearrangement joins TRBV6-1 to TRBJ2-2; 7 positions match TRBD1. J lost 8 bases, V lost 7 bases, and 10 bases had no gene match. Per the germline V gene, CDR1 is MNHNS and CDR2 is SASEGT. CDR3 length: 14 residues. CDR3 protein: CASIEGAARGELFF. DNA for the CDR3: TGTGCCAGCATCGAGGGGGCGGCGAGGGGGGAGCTGTTTTTT.

The chain combines TRBV11-2 with TRBJ2-7; 8 nucleotides align to TRBD2. Trimming removed 1 base from V and 6 bases from J; junction bases left unmatched: 5. CDR1 SGHAT and CDR2 FQNNGV come from the germline V gene. The CDR3 has 14 amino acids. DNA for the CDR3: TGTGCCAGCAGCTTAGTCCGGGGGGGCAGCGAGCAGTACTTC. It translates to CASSLVRGGSEQYF.

V gene TRBV29-1 combines with J gene TRBJ1-1; the match to TRBD1 covers 8 bases. The CDR3 has 13 residues. V was clipped by 6 bases and J by 3 bases; unmatched bases: 6. Germline CDR1 SQVTM, CDR2 ANQGSEA. The CDR3 region has the DNA TGCAGCGTCGTAGACAGGGGAGACACTGAAGCTTTCTTT. This encodes CSVVDRGDTEAFF.

In nucleotides, the CDR3 is TGTGCCAGCAGCCGGGAGTCACTAGCGGTTTCCACAGATACGCAGTATTTT. Protein sequence: CASSRESLAVSTDTQYF. The chain links TRBV4-2 to TRBJ2-3; 8 nucleotides align to TRBD2. V was clipped by 4 bases and J by 2 bases; unmatched bases: 11. The CDR3 runs to 17 residues. Germline V gene lookup returns CDR1 LGHNA and CDR2 YNFKEQ.

J is TRBJ2-2 and V is TRBV5-1; 7 positions match TRBD1. V lost 5 bases and J lost 0; bases outside the gene matches: 4. CDR3 size: 15 residues. Germline V CDR1 and CDR2: SGHRS, YFSETQ. In DNA, the CDR3 is TGCGCCAGCAGAGAGGGGGCAGCGAACACCGGGGAGCTGTTTTTT. The encoded protein is CASREGAANTGELFF. Filled out from reference TRBV5-1 and TRBJ2-2, the complete variable domain reads KAGVTQTPRYLIKTRGQQVTLSCSPISGHRSVSWYQQTPGQGLQFLFEYFSETQRNKGNFPGRFSGRQFSNSRSEMNVSTLELGDSALYLCASREGAANTGELFFGEGSRLTVL.

This chain links TRBV2 with TRBJ2-6; D is undetermined. The V gene's germline CDR1 is SNHLY and CDR2 FYNNEI. The CDR3 runs to 15 residues. Trimming stripped 5 bases from V and 0 bases from J, with 8 bases between. The CDR3 protein is CASSFSLSGANVLTF. The CDR3, as DNA: TGTGCCAGCAGTTTTTCCCTCTCTGGGGCCAACGTCCTGACTTTC.

The V and J genes are TRBV6-1 and TRBJ1-1; a possible D gene is TRBD1 (5 bases). The CDR3 consists of 11 residues. V lost 7 bases to trimming and J lost 10 bases, with 13 bases between them. In germline, CDR1 is MNHNS, CDR2 SASEGT. The CDR3 here is CASTAGSVAFF. Here the CDR3 DNA reads TGTGCCAGCACCGCAGGGTCTGTAGCTTTCTTT.

The rearrangement uses TRBV5-6 and TRBJ1-2, with 7 bases identical to TRBD1. Germline V gives CDR1 SGHDT, CDR2 YYEEEE. The CDR3 loop spans 13 amino acids. With 5 bases clipped from V and 7 bases from J, the junction kept 8 bases outside the gene matches. The DNA of the CDR3 is TGTGCCAGCAGGGGTGGACAGGACGGTGGCTACACCTTC. This translates into CASRGGQDGGYTF.

This clone was observed once. The chain joins TRBV27 to TRBJ1-5; 9 bases are a match to TRBD1. J lost 0 bases, V lost 3 bases, and 3 bases had no gene match. Germline CDR1 and CDR2: MNHEY and SMNVEV (reference sequence). The CDR3 totals 16 residues. The CDR3 region is CASSLTGGYSNQPQHF. CDR3 in DNA: TGTGCCAGCAGTTTGACAGGGGGGTATAGCAATCAGCCCCAGCATTTT.

The V and J genes are TRBV13 and TRBJ2-5, with TRBD2 matching 7 bases. The germline CDR1 and CDR2 sequences are PRHDT and FYEKMQ (reference sequence). With V trimmed by 8 bases and J by 1 base, 7 bases remained unmatched. The CDR3 is 14 residues long. CDR3 region: CASGLAALQETQYF. The CDR3 region has the DNA TGTGCCAGCGGGCTAGCGGCCCTCCAAGAGACCCAGTACTTC.

A remark on this clone: The junction shows a germline mismatch at one end, possibly a read error. The V and J genes are TRBV15 and TRBJ2-5, with a possible D match to TRBD1 (6 bases). Looked up from germline, CDR1 is LNHNV and CDR2 is YYDKDF (reference sequence). This CDR3 region has 14 residues. The CDR3 nucleotides are TGTGCCACCAGAAGAGGACAGCCGCAAGAGACCCAGTACTTC. Amino acids: CATRRGQPQETQYF.

The chain uses TRBV6-5 and TRBJ2-7; D unresolved. V was shortened by 7 bases and J by 0 bases, with 13 bases between the two germline ends. The CDR3 contains 14 residues. From germline, CDR1 is MNHEY and CDR2 SVGAGI. CDR3 residues: CASTLDPSSYEQYF. The CDR3 region has the DNA TGTGCCAGCACCCTCGATCCCAGCTCCTACGAGCAGTACTTC.

The CDR3 region has the DNA TGCGCCAGCAGCCTCATGGGCAGTGGAAACACCATATATTTT. Protein sequence: CASSLMGSGNTIYF. V is TRBV4-3 and J is TRBJ1-3, with D hard to call. Germline CDR1 is LGHNA and CDR2 is YSLEER. The CDR3 covers 14 residues. The V and J ends lost 4 bases and 3 bases respectively, with 10 bases between them.

The chain combines TRBV6-5 with TRBJ1-3; D not certain. Trimming stripped 6 bases from V and 3 bases from J, with 9 bases between. This CDR3 spans 13 amino acids. CDR1 and CDR2 (germline): MNHEY, SVGAGI. Here the CDR3 reads CASRRTLGNTIYF. CDR3 in DNA: TGTGCCAGCAGGAGGACTCTTGGAAACACCATATATTTT.

The chain recombines TRBV14 with TRBJ1-5, with 7 bases fitting TRBD1. The germline V gene encodes CDR1 SGHDN and CDR2 FVKESK. The CDR3 sequence is 13 residues long. The V segment lost 0 bases and the J segment 16 bases; nucleotides outside the gene matches: 9. Here the CDR3 reads CASSQDRQGRKHF. For the CDR3, the DNA is TGTGCCAGCAGCCAAGATCGACAGGGTAGGAAACATTTT.

The V call is TRBV4-2, the J call TRBJ1-3, with unresolved D. In germline, CDR1 is LGHNA, CDR2 YNFKEQ. This CDR3 has 17 residues. The germline V and J ends were trimmed by 0 bases and 4 bases, with 16 bases remaining between them. CDR3 residues: CASSQDLLAGLGNTIYF. The CDR3 DNA is TGTGCCAGCAGCCAAGATCTGTTGGCAGGTCTAGGAAACACCATATATTTT.